This TCR beta chain was observed in a study of blood T cell repertoires in COVID-19. Clones were read by immunoSEQ multiplex PCR, and TCRdb kept only the in-frame ones, dropping some. The data show 250,000 or so clones, with under 85% seen just once and roughly 5.5% held by the top ten. This CDR3 region has 15 residues. Germline lookup yields CDR1 MNHNS and CDR2 SASEGT. V lost 1 base and J lost 3; bases outside the gene matches: 3. Sample: peripheral blood. The chain is built from TRBV6-1 and TRBJ2-3, with 8 bases aligning to TRBD2. This TCR was recovered from a human donor in a cohort sampled during active COVID-19. CDR3 protein: CASSEGTSGTDTQYF. In DNA, the CDR3 is TGTGCCAGCAGTGAAGGCACTAGCGGTACAGATACGCAGTATTTT.